This T cell receptor (beta chain) was captured by sequencing in a study of Graves' ophthalmopathy and Graves' hyperthyroidism. V gave up 0 bases and J gave up 6 bases, with 13 bases separating them. Germline V gives CDR1 SGHRS, CDR2 YFSETQ. This CDR3 region has 15 residues. Amplification of TCR beta CDR3 regions used RNA transcripts. First-round RT-PCR used HTBI primers; second-round multiplex PCR followed. TCRdb re-called the multiplex PCR reads with MiXCR, one entry per CDR3 protein. The table includes around 470,000 distinct CDR3 sequences, under 15% detected once. The PBMCs had their origin in 10 ml of fresh peripheral blood.

V and J are TRBV5-1 and TRBJ2-1, with D hard to call. The receptor's source is a young woman with Graves' ophthalmopathy. Sequencing was carried out using blood. CDR3 coding DNA: TGCGCCAGCAGCTTGGTAGGGTATCCGGGCAATGAGCAGTTCTTC. This gives the protein CASSLVGYPGNEQFF.